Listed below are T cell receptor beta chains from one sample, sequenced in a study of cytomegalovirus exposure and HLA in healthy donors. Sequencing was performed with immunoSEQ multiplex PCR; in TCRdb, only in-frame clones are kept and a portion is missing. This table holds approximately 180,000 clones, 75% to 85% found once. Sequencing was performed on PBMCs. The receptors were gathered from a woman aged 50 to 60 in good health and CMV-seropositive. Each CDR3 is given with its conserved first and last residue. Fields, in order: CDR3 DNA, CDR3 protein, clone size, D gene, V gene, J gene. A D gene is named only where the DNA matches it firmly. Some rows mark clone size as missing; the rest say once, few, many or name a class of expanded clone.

CDR3 DNA: TGTGCCAGCAGTTCAGGGGTCACTGAAGCTTTCTTT; CDR3 protein: CASSSGVTEAFF; clone size: -; D gene: -; V gene: TRBV6-5; J gene: TRBJ1-1
CDR3 DNA: TGTGCCAGCTCACCACCTGGGACAGGTGACTACGAGCAGTACTTC; CDR3 protein: CASSPPGTGDYEQYF; clone size: -; D gene: TRBD1; V gene: TRBV18; J gene: TRBJ2-7
CDR3 DNA: TGTGCCAGCAGCTTGGCCGCAGGGGCTAGCACAGATACGCAGTATTTT; CDR3 protein: CASSLAAGASTDTQYF; clone size: -; D gene: -; V gene: TRBV5-4; J gene: TRBJ2-3
CDR3 DNA: TGCGCCAGCAGCCTTGGGACGGGGTTAGGGGGTGAGCAGTTCTTC; CDR3 protein: CASSLGTGLGGEQFF; clone size: -; D gene: -; V gene: TRBV4-1; J gene: TRBJ2-1
CDR3 DNA: TGCGCCAGCAGCCAAGATCCGAGGTTTACGAACACCGGGGAGCTGTTTTTT; CDR3 protein: CASSQDPRFTNTGELFF; clone size: -; D gene: -; V gene: TRBV4-1; J gene: TRBJ2-2
CDR3 DNA: TGTGCCAGTAGTCCCCGGGACTGGTCACCCCTCCACTTT; CDR3 protein: CASSPRDWSPLHF; clone size: -; D gene: -; V gene: TRBV19; J gene: TRBJ1-6
CDR3 DNA: TGTGCCAGCAGGGACAGAGAAATTAACTATGGCTACACCTTC; CDR3 protein: CASRDREINYGYTF; clone size: -; D gene: -; V gene: TRBV2; J gene: TRBJ1-2
CDR3 DNA: TGTGCCAGTAGCAACGGGCGGGGGGCAACTTACAATGAGCAGTTCTTC; CDR3 protein: CASSNGRGATYNEQFF; clone size: -; D gene: TRBD2; V gene: TRBV19; J gene: TRBJ2-1
CDR3 DNA: TGCGCCAGCAGCTTGAGAGGCCTAGCGGGGGGGCCGGTTAACAATGAGCAGTTCTTC; CDR3 protein: CASSLRGLAGGPVNNEQFF; clone size: -; D gene: TRBD2; V gene: TRBV5-1; J gene: TRBJ2-1
CDR3 DNA: TGTGCCAGCAGCTGGTCAGACAGATCGAACACTGAAGCTTTCTTT; CDR3 protein: CASSWSDRSNTEAFF; clone size: -; D gene: -; V gene: TRBV11-2; J gene: TRBJ1-1
CDR3 DNA: TGTGCCAGCAGGGAAGGGGGTACCAATCAGCCCCAGCATTTT; CDR3 protein: CASREGGTNQPQHF; clone size: -; D gene: -; V gene: TRBV6-5; J gene: TRBJ1-5
CDR3 DNA: TGTGCCAGCACCAGAATAACCCTCAGGGGGCGCAGCCATAATTCACCCCTCCACTTT; CDR3 protein: CASTRITLRGRSHNSPLHF; clone size: -; D gene: TRBD1; V gene: TRBV6-4; J gene: TRBJ1-6
CDR3 DNA: TGTGCCAGCTCTCAAGCGGAAGAGACCCAGTACTTC; CDR3 protein: CASSQAEETQYF; clone size: -; D gene: -; V gene: TRBV5-6; J gene: TRBJ2-5
CDR3 DNA: TGTGCCACCAGCAGAGATCGGACAGGGAGCGGCTACACCTTC; CDR3 protein: CATSRDRTGSGYTF; clone size: -; D gene: TRBD1; V gene: TRBV15; J gene: TRBJ1-2
CDR3 DNA: TGTGCCAGCAGCTCACAGGGAAATGAGCAGTTCTTC; CDR3 protein: CASSSQGNEQFF; clone size: -; D gene: -; V gene: TRBV11-2; J gene: TRBJ2-1
CDR3 DNA: TGTGCCAGCAGCTCGGAGGCGCTCAGCTCCTACGAGCAGTACTTC; CDR3 protein: CASSSEALSSYEQYF; clone size: -; D gene: -; V gene: TRBV5-4; J gene: TRBJ2-7
CDR3 DNA: TGTGCCAGCTCACCCGAAGCGGGGGGCTACAATGAGCAGTTCTTC; CDR3 protein: CASSPEAGGYNEQFF; clone size: -; D gene: TRBD2; V gene: TRBV18; J gene: TRBJ2-1
CDR3 DNA: TGTGCCTTCCGGACAGGGGCCGACCGAAGGGGAAGTTCACCCCTCCACTTT; CDR3 protein: CAFRTGADRRGSSPLHF; clone size: few; D gene: TRBD1; V gene: TRBV30; J gene: TRBJ1-6
CDR3 DNA: TGTGCCAGCAGCTTAGCTGACGGGACAACCTACAATGAGCAGTTCTTC; CDR3 protein: CASSLADGTTYNEQFF; clone size: -; D gene: -; V gene: TRBV11-1; J gene: TRBJ2-1
CDR3 DNA: TGTGCCAGCAGTGAAGCCAGGGGAAGGGGTGGCTACACCTTC; CDR3 protein: CASSEARGRGGYTF; clone size: few; D gene: -; V gene: TRBV6-1; J gene: TRBJ1-2
CDR3 DNA: TGTGCCAGCAGTGAGGCGGCTTATGGCTACACCTTC; CDR3 protein: CASSEAAYGYTF; clone size: -; D gene: -; V gene: TRBV25-1; J gene: TRBJ1-2
CDR3 DNA: TGTGCCAGCATCCCCGAAGGGGGCTCTGGAAACACCATATATTTT; CDR3 protein: CASIPEGGSGNTIYF; clone size: few; D gene: -; V gene: TRBV6-1; J gene: TRBJ1-3
CDR3 DNA: TGTGCCTGGAGTGTACTCGGACAGGGAGGTGAAGCTTTCTTT; CDR3 protein: CAWSVLGQGGEAFF; clone size: few; D gene: TRBD1; V gene: TRBV30; J gene: TRBJ1-1
CDR3 DNA: TGTGCCAGCAGCTTCGCAGATACGCAGTATTTT; CDR3 protein: CASSFADTQYF; clone size: -; D gene: -; V gene: TRBV5-6; J gene: TRBJ2-3
CDR3 DNA: TGTGCCAGTAGTATCGGGGGTGGGTCCTATAATTCACCCCTCCACTTT; CDR3 protein: CASSIGGGSYNSPLHF; clone size: -; D gene: -; V gene: TRBV19; J gene: TRBJ1-6
CDR3 DNA: TGCGCCAGCAGCCCACTGCGCACCCACGAGCAGTACTTC; CDR3 protein: CASSPLRTHEQYF; clone size: -; D gene: -; V gene: TRBV5-1; J gene: TRBJ2-7
CDR3 DNA: TGTGCCAGCAGTGAAGCGGCAGGGGGCTATGAAAAACTGTTTTTT; CDR3 protein: CASSEAAGGYEKLFF; clone size: -; D gene: TRBD1; V gene: TRBV6-1; J gene: TRBJ1-4
CDR3 DNA: TGTGCCTGGAGTGTACTAGGGACAGGGATTCAGCCCCAGCATTTT; CDR3 protein: CAWSVLGTGIQPQHF; clone size: -; D gene: TRBD1; V gene: TRBV30; J gene: TRBJ1-5
CDR3 DNA: TGTGCCACCAGCAGAGTAGGGACAGGGAGTCTTTCCTACAATGAGCAGTTCTTC; CDR3 protein: CATSRVGTGSLSYNEQFF; clone size: -; D gene: TRBD1; V gene: TRBV15; J gene: TRBJ2-1
CDR3 DNA: TGTGCCAGCAGGAGTAGGACAGGGGCGGGCAATCAGCCCCAGCATTTT; CDR3 protein: CASRSRTGAGNQPQHF; clone size: -; D gene: TRBD1; V gene: TRBV2; J gene: TRBJ1-5
CDR3 DNA: TGTGCCAGTACGGAAGGATCAGGGGCAGAGACCCAGTACTTC; CDR3 protein: CASTEGSGAETQYF; clone size: -; D gene: -; V gene: TRBV19; J gene: TRBJ2-5
CDR3 DNA: TGTGCCAGCAGCCTCGGACTAGGGGGGGAGACCCAGTACTTC; CDR3 protein: CASSLGLGGETQYF; clone size: -; D gene: -; V gene: TRBV7-8; J gene: TRBJ2-5
CDR3 DNA: TGCAGTGCTAGTAAATTCACTGAAGCTTTCTTT; CDR3 protein: CSASKFTEAFF; clone size: -; D gene: -; V gene: TRBV20-1; J gene: TRBJ1-1
CDR3 DNA: TGTGCCACCAGCAGAGATCCCAGGGCTGGGACTGAAGCTTTCTTT; CDR3 protein: CATSRDPRAGTEAFF; clone size: -; D gene: -; V gene: TRBV15; J gene: TRBJ1-1
CDR3 DNA: TGTGCCAGCAGCTCGTCCGGGACAGGCTACGAGCAGTACTTC; CDR3 protein: CASSSSGTGYEQYF; clone size: -; D gene: TRBD1; V gene: TRBV13; J gene: TRBJ2-7
CDR3 DNA: TGCGCCAGCAGCTTCGAGGGCACCTACAATGAGCAGTTCTTC; CDR3 protein: CASSFEGTYNEQFF; clone size: -; D gene: -; V gene: TRBV5-1; J gene: TRBJ2-1
CDR3 DNA: TGTGCCAGCAGTACACAGGGATTCTCTGGGGCCAACGTCCTGACTTTC; CDR3 protein: CASSTQGFSGANVLTF; clone size: -; D gene: -; V gene: TRBV25-1; J gene: TRBJ2-6
CDR3 DNA: TGTGCCAGCCTCGACAGGCAGGGTGGCAAAAACATTCAGTACTTC; CDR3 protein: CASLDRQGGKNIQYF; clone size: -; D gene: -; V gene: TRBV27; J gene: TRBJ2-4
CDR3 DNA: TGTGCCAGCAGCCGCACCAGGGGTGAGACCCAGTACTTC; CDR3 protein: CASSRTRGETQYF; clone size: once; D gene: -; V gene: TRBV6-5; J gene: TRBJ2-5
CDR3 DNA: TGTGCTAGCAGCTTGGACAGGGTAGATGAGCAGTTCTTC; CDR3 protein: CASSLDRVDEQFF; clone size: -; D gene: TRBD1; V gene: TRBV7-7; J gene: TRBJ2-1
CDR3 DNA: TGTGCCAGTAGTATAGCCGGGGCTGAAGCTTTCTTT; CDR3 protein: CASSIAGAEAFF; clone size: few; D gene: -; V gene: TRBV19; J gene: TRBJ1-1
CDR3 DNA: TGTGCCAGCAGTCCTGGACTAGCGGGGGCCGGGACCGGGGAGCTGTTTTTT; CDR3 protein: CASSPGLAGAGTGELFF; clone size: -; D gene: TRBD2; V gene: TRBV2; J gene: TRBJ2-2
CDR3 DNA: TGTGCCAGCAGCCCCTGGGGAGGAAGGACTGAAGCTTTCTTT; CDR3 protein: CASSPWGGRTEAFF; clone size: -; D gene: -; V gene: TRBV21-1; J gene: TRBJ1-1
CDR3 DNA: TGTGCCAGCAGCCCGACTCCTACGGATGAGCAGTTCTTC; CDR3 protein: CASSPTPTDEQFF; clone size: -; D gene: -; V gene: TRBV7-3; J gene: TRBJ2-1
CDR3 DNA: TGTGCCAGCAGTACTCAAGGGGGTGGCTACACCTTC; CDR3 protein: CASSTQGGGYTF; clone size: -; D gene: -; V gene: TRBV6-1; J gene: TRBJ1-2
CDR3 DNA: TGTGCCTGGAGAGAGGCGGGGGGCTACACCTTC; CDR3 protein: CAWREAGGYTF; clone size: -; D gene: -; V gene: TRBV30; J gene: TRBJ1-2
CDR3 DNA: TGTGCCAGCAGCCTCCTGAGGGCGACTAGCGGGGACAATGAGCAGTTCTTC; CDR3 protein: CASSLLRATSGDNEQFF; clone size: once; D gene: TRBD2; V gene: TRBV7-9; J gene: TRBJ2-1
CDR3 DNA: TGTGCCAGCAGCGTAGACAGAGGCTATAATTCACCCCTCCACTTT; CDR3 protein: CASSVDRGYNSPLHF; clone size: -; D gene: -; V gene: TRBV5-5; J gene: TRBJ1-6